This TCR beta chain appears in the sequencing data of a study of T cells in Graves' hyperthyroidism and ophthalmopathy. It was RNA transcripts that yielded the amplified TCR beta CDR3 regions. HTBI primers were the set used in a first-round RT-PCR of the TCR CDR3. TCRdb used MiXCR to reprocess the multiplex PCR reads, holding one entry per CDR3 protein. The sample lists approximately 600,000 distinct CDR3 sequences, less than 25% occurring once. V was pared by 4 bases and J by 0 bases, with 13 bases between. The length of the CDR3 is 16 residues. The germline CDR1 and CDR2 sequences are SGHTA and FQGNSA.

The chain has TRBV7-2 and TRBJ1-3; D possibly corresponds to TRBD1 (5 bases). Sequenced material: blood. The sequence was collected from a young man with Graves' ophthalmopathy. This CDR3 is CASSYSGGDSGNTIYF. In DNA, the CDR3 is TGTGCCAGCAGCTATTCGGGGGGAGACTCTGGAAACACCATATATTTT.